This TCR beta chain was recorded in a study of T-cell memory formation after mild COVID-19. Across the whole study: Clusters were largely donor specific.

It was 5'RACE with constant-segment primers that produced the TCR alpha and TCR beta cDNA libraries, which carried sample barcodes and UMIs. One entry per CDR3 protein results from TCRdb running MiXCR on the 5' RACE reads. Of approximately 490,000 distinct CDR3 sequences listed, 20% are singletons. Material for sequencing was PBMCs or a T cell subset sorted from them (not recorded which). The receptor was derived from an adult woman who had mild COVID-19 (a few samples of this study predate the infection). Cell type and time point are not known.

In DNA, the CDR3 is TGTGCCAGCAGTTCCAGCGGACAGGGGGGGGCTTACGAGCAGTACTTC. Translation: CASSSSGQGGAYEQYF. This sequence joins TRBV12-3 or TRBV12-4 and TRBJ2-7, with 10 bases aligning to TRBD1. With V trimmed by 4 bases and J by 4 bases, 10 bases remained unmatched. The CDR3 covers 16 residues.